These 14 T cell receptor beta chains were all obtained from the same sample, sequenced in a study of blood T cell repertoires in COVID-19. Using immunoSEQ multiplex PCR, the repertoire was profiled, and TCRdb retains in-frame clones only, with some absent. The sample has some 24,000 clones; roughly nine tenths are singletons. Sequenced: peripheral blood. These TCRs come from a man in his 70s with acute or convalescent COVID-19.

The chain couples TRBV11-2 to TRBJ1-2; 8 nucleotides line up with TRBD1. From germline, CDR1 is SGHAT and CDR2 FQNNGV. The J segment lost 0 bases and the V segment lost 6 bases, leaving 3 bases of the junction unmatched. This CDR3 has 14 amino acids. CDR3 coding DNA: TGTGCCAGCAGGCTACAGGGGGCTAACTATGGCTACACCTTC. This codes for CASRLQGANYGYTF. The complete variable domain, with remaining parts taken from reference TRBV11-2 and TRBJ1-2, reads EAGVAQSPRYKIIEKRQSVAFWCNPISGHATLYWYQQILGQGPKLLIQFQNNGVVDDSQLPKDRFSAERLKGVDSTLKIQPAKLEDSAVYLCASRLQGANYGYTFGSGTRLTVV.

DNA for the CDR3: TGTGCCACCAGCAGCGCCCGGACAGGGGGGGAAAAACTGTTTTTT. It specifies CATSSARTGGEKLFF. The rearrangement joins TRBV15 to TRBJ1-4, with 10 bases matching TRBD1. V lost 3 bases, J lost 8 bases, and 6 bases stayed unmatched. CDR1 and CDR2 (germline): LNHNV, YYDKDF (reference sequence). The CDR3 loop spans 15 amino acids.

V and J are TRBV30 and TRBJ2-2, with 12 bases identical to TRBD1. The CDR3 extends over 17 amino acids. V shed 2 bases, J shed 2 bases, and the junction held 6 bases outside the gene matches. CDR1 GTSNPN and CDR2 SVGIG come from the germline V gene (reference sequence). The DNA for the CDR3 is TGTGCCTGGAGTCTTCCGGGACAGGGGGCCAACACCGGGGAGCTGTTTTTT. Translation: CAWSLPGQGANTGELFF.

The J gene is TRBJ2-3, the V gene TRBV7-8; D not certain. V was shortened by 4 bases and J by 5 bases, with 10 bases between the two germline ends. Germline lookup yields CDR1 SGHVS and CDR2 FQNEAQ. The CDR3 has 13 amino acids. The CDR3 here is CASSSTRIDTQYF. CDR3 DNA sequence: TGTGCCAGCAGCTCGACTCGGATAGATACGCAGTATTTT. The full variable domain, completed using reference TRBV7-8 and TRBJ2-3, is GAGVSQSPRYKVAKRGQDVALRCDPISGHVSLFWYQQALGQGPEFLTYFQNEAQLDKSGLPSDRFFAERPEGSVSTLKIQRTQQEDSAVYLCASSSTRIDTQYFGPGTRLTVL.

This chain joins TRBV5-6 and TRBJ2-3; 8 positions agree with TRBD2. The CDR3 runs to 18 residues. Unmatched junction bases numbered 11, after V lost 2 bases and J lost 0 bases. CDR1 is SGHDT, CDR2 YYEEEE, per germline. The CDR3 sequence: CASSLVRGTSGSTDTQYF. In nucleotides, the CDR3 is TGTGCCAGCAGCTTAGTACGGGGTACTAGCGGTAGCACAGATACGCAGTATTTT.

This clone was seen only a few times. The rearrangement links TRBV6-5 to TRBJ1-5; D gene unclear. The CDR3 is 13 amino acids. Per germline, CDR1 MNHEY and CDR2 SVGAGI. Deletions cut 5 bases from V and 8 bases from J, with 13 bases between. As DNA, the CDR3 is TGTGCCAGCAGTACCCATCAGGAAGAGCCCCAGCATTTT. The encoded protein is CASSTHQEEPQHF.

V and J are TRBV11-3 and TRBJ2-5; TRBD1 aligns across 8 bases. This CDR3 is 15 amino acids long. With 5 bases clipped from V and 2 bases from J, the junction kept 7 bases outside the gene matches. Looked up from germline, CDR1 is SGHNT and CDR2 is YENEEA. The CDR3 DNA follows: TGTGCCAGCAGCCCTAGGACAGGGCGGCAAGAGACCCAGTACTTC. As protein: CASSPRTGRQETQYF.

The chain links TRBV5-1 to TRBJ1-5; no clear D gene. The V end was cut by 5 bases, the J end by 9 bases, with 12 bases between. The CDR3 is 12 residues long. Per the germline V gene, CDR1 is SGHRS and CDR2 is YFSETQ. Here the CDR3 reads CASSRGGGPQHF. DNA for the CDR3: TGCGCCAGCAGTCGAGGTGGCGGGCCCCAGCATTTT.

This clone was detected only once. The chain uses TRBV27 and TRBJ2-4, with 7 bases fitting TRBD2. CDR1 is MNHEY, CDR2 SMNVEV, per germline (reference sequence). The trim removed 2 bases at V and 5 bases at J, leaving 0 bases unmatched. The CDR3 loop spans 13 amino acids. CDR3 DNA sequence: TGTGCCAGCAGTTTAGCGGGGGAAAACATTCAGTACTTC. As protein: CASSLAGENIQYF.

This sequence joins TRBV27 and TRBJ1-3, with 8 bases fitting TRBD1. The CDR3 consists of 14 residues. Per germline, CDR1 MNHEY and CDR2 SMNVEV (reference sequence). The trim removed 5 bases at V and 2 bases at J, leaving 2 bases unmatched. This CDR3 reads CASSMDRAGNTIYF. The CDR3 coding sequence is TGTGCCAGCAGTATGGACAGGGCTGGAAACACCATATATTTT.

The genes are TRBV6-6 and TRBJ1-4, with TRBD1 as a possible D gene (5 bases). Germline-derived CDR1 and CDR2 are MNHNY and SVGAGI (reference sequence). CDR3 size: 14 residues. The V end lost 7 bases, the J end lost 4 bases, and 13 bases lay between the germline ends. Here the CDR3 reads CASKRGGYNEKLFF. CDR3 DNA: TGTGCCAGCAAGAGGGGAGGGTATAATGAAAAACTGTTTTTT.

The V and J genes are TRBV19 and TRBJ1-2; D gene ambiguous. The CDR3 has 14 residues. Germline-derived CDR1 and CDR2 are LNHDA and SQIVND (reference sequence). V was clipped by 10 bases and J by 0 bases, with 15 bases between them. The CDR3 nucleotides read TGTGCCACCCAGGATCGCCCTCCTAACTATGGCTACACCTTC. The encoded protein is CATQDRPPNYGYTF.

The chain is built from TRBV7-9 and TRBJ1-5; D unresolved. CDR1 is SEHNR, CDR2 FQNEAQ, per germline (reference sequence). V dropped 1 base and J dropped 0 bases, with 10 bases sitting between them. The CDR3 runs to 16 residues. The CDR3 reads CASSLGGGYSNQPQHF. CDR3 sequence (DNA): TGTGCCAGCAGCTTAGGGGGAGGATATAGCAATCAGCCCCAGCATTTT.

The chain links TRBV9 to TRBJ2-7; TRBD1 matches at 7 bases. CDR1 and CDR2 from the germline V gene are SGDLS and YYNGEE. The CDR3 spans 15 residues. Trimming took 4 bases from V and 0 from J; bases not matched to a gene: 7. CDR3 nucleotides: TGTGCCAGCAGCTCAAACAGGGGAAACTCCTACGAGCAGTACTTC. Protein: CASSSNRGNSYEQYF.